The clone carrying this TCR beta chain was recorded a few times. The germline gene is not matched at one end of the junction; a read error may be the cause. This entry belongs to a study of Graves' ophthalmopathy and Graves' hyperthyroidism. CDR1 and CDR2 (germline): SGHAT, FQDESV (reference sequence). This CDR3 has 14 residues. Beta-chain TCR CDR3 regions were amplified from RNA transcripts. After a first-round RT-PCR with HTBI primers, a second-round multiplex PCR was run. TCRdb independently ran MiXCR on the multiplex PCR reads; one entry per CDR3 protein. The sample holds approximately 460,000 distinct CDR3 sequences, about an eighth seen once.

The chain combines TRBV11-1 with TRBJ1-1, with D unresolved. The specimen sequenced was blood. The receptor comes from a woman aged 30 to 39 with Graves' ophthalmopathy. The CDR3 region has the DNA TGTGCCTCACAAACTTACGGAGGGAACACTGAAGCCTTCTTT. Amino acid sequence: CASQTYGGNTEAFF.